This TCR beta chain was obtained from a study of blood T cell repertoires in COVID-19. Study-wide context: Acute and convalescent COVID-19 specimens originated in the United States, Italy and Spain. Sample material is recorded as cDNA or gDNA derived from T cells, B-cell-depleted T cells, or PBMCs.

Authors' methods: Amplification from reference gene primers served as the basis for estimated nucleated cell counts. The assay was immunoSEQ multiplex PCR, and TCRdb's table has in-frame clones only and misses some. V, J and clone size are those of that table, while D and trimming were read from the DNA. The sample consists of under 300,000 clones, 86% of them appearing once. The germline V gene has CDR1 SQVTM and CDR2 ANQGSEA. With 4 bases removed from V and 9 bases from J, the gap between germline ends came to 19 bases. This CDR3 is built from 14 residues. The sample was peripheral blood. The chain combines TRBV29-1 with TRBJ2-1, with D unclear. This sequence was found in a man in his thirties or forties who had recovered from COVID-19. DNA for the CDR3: TGCAGCGTTGTTTCTGTGATGATAGTTGGTGAGCAGTTCTTC. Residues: CSVVSVMIVGEQFF.